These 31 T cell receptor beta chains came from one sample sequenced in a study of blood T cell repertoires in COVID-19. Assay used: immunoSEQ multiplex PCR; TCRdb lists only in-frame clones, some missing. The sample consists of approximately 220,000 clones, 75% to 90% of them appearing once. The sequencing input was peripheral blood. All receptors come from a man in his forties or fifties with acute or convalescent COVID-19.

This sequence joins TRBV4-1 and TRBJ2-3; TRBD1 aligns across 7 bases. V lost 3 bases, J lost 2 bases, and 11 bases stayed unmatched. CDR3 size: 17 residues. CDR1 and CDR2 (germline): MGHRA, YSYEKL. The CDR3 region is CASSHTSWQGVTDTQYF. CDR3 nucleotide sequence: TGCGCCAGCAGCCACACGTCGTGGCAGGGGGTCACAGATACGCAGTATTTT.

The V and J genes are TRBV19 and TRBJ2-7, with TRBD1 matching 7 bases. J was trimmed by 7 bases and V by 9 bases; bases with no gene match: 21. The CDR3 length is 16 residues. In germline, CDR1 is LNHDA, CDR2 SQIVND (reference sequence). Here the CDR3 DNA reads TGTGCCAGCCCCCCCAGGGGGAGAGCCGGATACGGGGAGCAGTACTTC. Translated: CASPPRGRAGYGEQYF.

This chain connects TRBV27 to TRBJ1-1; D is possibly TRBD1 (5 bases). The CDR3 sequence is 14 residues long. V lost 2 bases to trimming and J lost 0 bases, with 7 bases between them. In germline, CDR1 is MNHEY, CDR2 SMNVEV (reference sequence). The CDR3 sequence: CASSLAGLNTEAFF. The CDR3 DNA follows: TGTGCCAGCAGTTTAGCAGGGCTGAACACTGAAGCTTTCTTT.

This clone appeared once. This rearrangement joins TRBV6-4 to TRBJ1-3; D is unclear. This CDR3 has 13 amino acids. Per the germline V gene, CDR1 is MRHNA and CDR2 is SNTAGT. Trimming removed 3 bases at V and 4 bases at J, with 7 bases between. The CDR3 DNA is TGTGCCAGCAGTGAAACTAAAGGAAACACCATATATTTT. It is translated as CASSETKGNTIYF.

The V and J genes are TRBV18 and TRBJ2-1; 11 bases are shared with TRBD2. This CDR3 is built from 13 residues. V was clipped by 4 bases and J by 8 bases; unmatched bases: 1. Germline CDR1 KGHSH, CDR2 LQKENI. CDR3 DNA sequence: TGTGCCAGCTCACTAGCGGGAGGGCATGAGCAGTTCTTC. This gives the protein CASSLAGGHEQFF.

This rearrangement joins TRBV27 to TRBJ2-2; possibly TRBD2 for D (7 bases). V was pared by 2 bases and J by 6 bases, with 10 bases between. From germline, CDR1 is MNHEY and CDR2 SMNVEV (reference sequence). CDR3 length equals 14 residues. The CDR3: CASSLRGAAGELFF. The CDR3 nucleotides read TGTGCCAGCAGTTTACGGGGGGCGGCCGGGGAGCTGTTTTTT.

The CDR3 sequence: CASSLERGRIGDEQYF. The CDR3 nucleotides read TGCGCCAGCAGCTTGGAACGAGGGAGAATTGGAGACGAGCAGTACTTC. The chain couples TRBV5-1 to TRBJ2-7; tentative D call: TRBD2 (5 bases). The V gene lost 0 bases and the J gene lost 5 bases, with 18 bases spanning the gap. From germline, CDR1 is SGHRS and CDR2 YFSETQ. This CDR3 is built from 16 residues.

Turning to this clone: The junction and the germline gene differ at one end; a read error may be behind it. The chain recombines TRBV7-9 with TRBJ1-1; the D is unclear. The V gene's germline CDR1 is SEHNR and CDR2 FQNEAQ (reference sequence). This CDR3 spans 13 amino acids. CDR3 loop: CASSLTVNSEAFF. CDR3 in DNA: TGTGCCAGCAGCCTGACGGTGAACAGTGAAGCTTTCTTT.

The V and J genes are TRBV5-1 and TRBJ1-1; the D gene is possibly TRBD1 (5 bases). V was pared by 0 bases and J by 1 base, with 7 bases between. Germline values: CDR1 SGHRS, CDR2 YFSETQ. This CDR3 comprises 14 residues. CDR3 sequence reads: CASSLVGGNTEAFF. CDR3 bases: TGCGCCAGCAGCTTGGTCGGGGGGAACACTGAAGCTTTCTTT.

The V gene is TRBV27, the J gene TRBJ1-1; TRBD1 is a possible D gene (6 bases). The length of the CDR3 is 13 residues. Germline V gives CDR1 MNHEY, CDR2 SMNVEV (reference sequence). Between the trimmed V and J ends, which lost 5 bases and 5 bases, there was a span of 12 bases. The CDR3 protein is CASSPRGWTEAFF. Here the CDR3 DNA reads TGTGCCAGCAGTCCCAGGGGTTGGACTGAAGCTTTCTTT.

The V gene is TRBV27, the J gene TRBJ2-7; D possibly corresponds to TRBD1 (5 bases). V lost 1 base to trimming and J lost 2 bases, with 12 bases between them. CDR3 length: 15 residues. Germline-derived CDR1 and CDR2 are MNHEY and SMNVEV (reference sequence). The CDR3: CASSLFTDNPYEQYF. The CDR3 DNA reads TGTGCCAGCAGTTTATTTACGGACAACCCCTACGAGCAGTACTTC.

The CDR3 sequence is CASPRGVSTNEKLFF. The CDR3 nucleotides read TGCGCCAGCCCCCGGGGGGTTTCAACTAATGAAAAACTGTTTTTT. The rearrangement links TRBV5-1 to TRBJ1-4; a possible D gene is TRBD1 (5 bases). The germline V and J ends were trimmed by 7 bases and 0 bases, with 13 bases remaining between them. The CDR3 is made up of 15 amino acids. Germline V CDR1 and CDR2: SGHRS, YFSETQ.

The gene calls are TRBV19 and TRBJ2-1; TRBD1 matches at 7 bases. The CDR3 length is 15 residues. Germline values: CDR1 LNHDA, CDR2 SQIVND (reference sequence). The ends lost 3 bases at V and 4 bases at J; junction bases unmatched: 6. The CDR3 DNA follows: TGTGCCAGTAGTATCTCAGGGGGATCTTACAATGAGCAGTTCTTC. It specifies CASSISGGSYNEQFF.

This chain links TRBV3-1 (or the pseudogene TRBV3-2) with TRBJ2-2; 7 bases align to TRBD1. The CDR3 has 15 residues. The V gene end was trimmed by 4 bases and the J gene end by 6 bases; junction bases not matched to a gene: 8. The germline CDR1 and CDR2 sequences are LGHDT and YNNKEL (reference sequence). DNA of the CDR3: TGTGCCAGCAGCCGCCCAGGGGGAGACCCCGGGGAGCTGTTTTTT. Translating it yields CASSRPGGDPGELFF.

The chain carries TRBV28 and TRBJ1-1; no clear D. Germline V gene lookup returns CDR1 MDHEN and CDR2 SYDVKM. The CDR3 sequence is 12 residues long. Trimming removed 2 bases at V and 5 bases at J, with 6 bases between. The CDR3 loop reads CASSLRETEAFF. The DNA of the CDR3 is TGTGCCAGCAGTTTACGGGAGACTGAAGCTTTCTTT. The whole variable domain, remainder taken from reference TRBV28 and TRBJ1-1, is DVKVTQSSRYLVKRTGEKVFLECVQDMDHENMFWYRQDPGLGLRLIYFSYDVKMKEKGDIPEGYSVSREKKERFSLILESASTNQTSMYLCASSLRETEAFFGQGTRLTVV.

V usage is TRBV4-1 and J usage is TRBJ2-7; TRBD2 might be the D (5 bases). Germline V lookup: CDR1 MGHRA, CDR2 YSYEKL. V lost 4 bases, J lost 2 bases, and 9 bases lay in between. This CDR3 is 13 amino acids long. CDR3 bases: TGCGCCAGCAGCCTTACGGAGGCCTACGAGCAGTACTTC. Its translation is CASSLTEAYEQYF.

As DNA, the CDR3 is TGTGCCAGCAGCTCGCAGGGGGCTGGAAACACCATATATTTT. Translated, it gives CASSSQGAGNTIYF. The V and J genes are TRBV7-2 and TRBJ1-3, with TRBD1 identical over 7 bases. The CDR3 loop spans 14 amino acids. Per the germline V gene, CDR1 is SGHTA and CDR2 is FQGNSA. Trimming took 4 bases from V and 2 from J; bases not matched to a gene: 2.

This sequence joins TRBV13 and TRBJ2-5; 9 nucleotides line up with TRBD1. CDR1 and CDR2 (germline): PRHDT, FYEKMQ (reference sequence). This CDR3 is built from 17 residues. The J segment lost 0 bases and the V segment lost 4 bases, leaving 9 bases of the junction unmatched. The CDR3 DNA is TGTGCCAGCAGCTCCGTCGGGACAGGGCAAAACCAAGAGACCCAGTACTTC. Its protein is CASSSVGTGQNQETQYF.

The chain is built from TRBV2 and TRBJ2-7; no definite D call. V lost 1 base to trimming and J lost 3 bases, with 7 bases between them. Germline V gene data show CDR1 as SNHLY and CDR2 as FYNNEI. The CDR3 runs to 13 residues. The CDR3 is CASSEDYHYEQYF. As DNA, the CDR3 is TGTGCCAGCAGTGAAGACTACCACTACGAGCAGTACTTC.

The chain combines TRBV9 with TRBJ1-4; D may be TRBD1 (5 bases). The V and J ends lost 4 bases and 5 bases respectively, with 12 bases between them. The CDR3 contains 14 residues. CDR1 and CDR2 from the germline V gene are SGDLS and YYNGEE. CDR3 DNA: TGTGCCAGCAGCTCCTGGGGGGGGAATGAAAAACTGTTTTTT. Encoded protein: CASSSWGGNEKLFF.

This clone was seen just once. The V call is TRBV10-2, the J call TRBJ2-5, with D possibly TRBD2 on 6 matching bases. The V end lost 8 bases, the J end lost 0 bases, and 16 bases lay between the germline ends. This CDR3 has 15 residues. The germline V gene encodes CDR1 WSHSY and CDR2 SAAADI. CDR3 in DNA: TGCGCCAGCCTCCTTCCTGGGGGGAACCAAGAGACCCAGTACTTC. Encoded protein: CASLLPGGNQETQYF.

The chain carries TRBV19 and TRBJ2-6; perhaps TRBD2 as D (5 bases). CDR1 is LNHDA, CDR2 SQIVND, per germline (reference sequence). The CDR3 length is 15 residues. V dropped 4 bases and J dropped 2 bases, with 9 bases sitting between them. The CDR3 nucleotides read TGTGCCAGTAGTAACGGGGTGGCTGGGGCCAACGTCCTGACTTTC. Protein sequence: CASSNGVAGANVLTF.

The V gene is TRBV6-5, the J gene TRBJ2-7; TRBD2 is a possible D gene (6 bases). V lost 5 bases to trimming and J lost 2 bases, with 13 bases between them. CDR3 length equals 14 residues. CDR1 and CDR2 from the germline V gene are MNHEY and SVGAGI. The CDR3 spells CASSPRDLTYEQYF. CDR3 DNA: TGTGCCAGCAGTCCGCGGGACCTCACCTACGAGCAGTACTTC.

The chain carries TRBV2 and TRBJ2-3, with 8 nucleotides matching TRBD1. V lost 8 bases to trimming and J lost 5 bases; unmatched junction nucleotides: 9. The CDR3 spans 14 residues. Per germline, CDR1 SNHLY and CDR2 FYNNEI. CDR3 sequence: CASLPRTGRDTQYF. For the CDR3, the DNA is TGTGCCAGCCTACCTCGGACAGGGAGAGATACGCAGTATTTT.

The CDR3 sequence: CASSPTEQNQPQHF. In DNA, the CDR3 is TGTGCCAGCAGTCCGACGGAACAGAATCAGCCCCAGCATTTT. The chain employs TRBV6-5 and TRBJ1-5; D remains ambiguous. Germline values: CDR1 MNHEY, CDR2 SVGAGI. Trimming left V 5 bases short and J 4 bases short, with 12 bases between. This CDR3 is built from 14 residues.

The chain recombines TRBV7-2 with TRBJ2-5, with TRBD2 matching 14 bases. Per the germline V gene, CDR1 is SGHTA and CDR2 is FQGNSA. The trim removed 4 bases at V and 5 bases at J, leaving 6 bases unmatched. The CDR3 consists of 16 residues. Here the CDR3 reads CASSWTSGGIRETQYF. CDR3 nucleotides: TGTGCCAGCAGCTGGACTAGCGGGGGGATTAGGGAGACCCAGTACTTC. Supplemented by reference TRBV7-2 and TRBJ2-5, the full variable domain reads GAGVSQSPSNKVTEKGKDVELRCDPISGHTALYWYRQSLGQGLEFLIYFQGNSAPDKSGLPSDRFSAERTGGSVSTLTIQRTQQEDSAVYLCASSWTSGGIRETQYFGPGTRLLVL.

The CDR3, as DNA: TGTGCCAGCAGTTTATGGGCAGGTCCGAACACTGAAGCTTTCTTT. Translating it yields CASSLWAGPNTEAFF. This rearrangement joins TRBV27 to TRBJ1-1; D unresolved. This CDR3 region has 15 residues. The ends were cut back, 1 base at V and 1 base at J, with 10 bases in the middle. Germline CDR1 reads MNHEY; CDR2 reads SMNVEV (reference sequence).

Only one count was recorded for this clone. In nucleotides, the CDR3 is TGTGCCAGCAGTTTAAACCCCAACAGGGCTAACACAGATACGCAGTATTTT. It is translated as CASSLNPNRANTDTQYF. The rearrangement joins TRBV28 to TRBJ2-3; TRBD1 is a possible D gene (6 bases). This CDR3 contains 17 residues. V was pared by 2 bases and J by 2 bases, with 17 bases between. The germline V gene encodes CDR1 MDHEN and CDR2 SYDVKM.

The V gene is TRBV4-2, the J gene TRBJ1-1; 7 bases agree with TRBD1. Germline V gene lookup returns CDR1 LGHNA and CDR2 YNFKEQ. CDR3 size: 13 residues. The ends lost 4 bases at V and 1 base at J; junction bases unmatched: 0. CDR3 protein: CASSRQGNTEAFF. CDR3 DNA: TGTGCCAGCAGCCGACAGGGGAACACTGAAGCTTTCTTT.

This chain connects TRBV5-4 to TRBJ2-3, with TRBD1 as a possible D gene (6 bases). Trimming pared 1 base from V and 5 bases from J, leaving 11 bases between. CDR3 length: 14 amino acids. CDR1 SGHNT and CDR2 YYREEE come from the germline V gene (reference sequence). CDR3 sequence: CASSLTGIRDTQYF. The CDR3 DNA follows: TGTGCCAGCAGCTTGACAGGGATTAGAGATACGCAGTATTTT.

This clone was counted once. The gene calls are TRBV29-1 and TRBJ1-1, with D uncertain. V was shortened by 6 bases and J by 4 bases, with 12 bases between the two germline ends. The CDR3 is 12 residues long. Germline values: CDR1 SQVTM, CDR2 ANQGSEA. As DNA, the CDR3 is TGCAGCGTCCACTTTGGAGGCACTGAAGCTTTCTTT. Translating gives CSVHFGGTEAFF.